The 16 T cell receptor beta chains listed next were all sequenced from one sample in a study of shared clonotypes between healthy human individuals. Some clones are missing from TCRdb's copy, which holds only in-frame ones; the method was immunoSEQ multiplex PCR. The top ten clones hold around 0.35% of a sample with approximately 2,000,000 clones, 85% to 95% of them seen once. Source material: naive CD4+ T cells from PBMCs. This sample's subset: CD45RA+ positively selected. These TCRs come from a man between 18 and 29 years old in good health. Some clones in this sample may be carry-over from other donors' samples.

As DNA, the CDR3 is TGTGCCAGCAGCTTAGGTCCTTTCCTAGGGGGCTACGAGCAGTACTTC. This gives the protein CASSLGPFLGGYEQYF. J is TRBJ2-7 and V is TRBV7-9; possibly TRBD1 for D (6 bases). CDR1 is SEHNR and CDR2 is FQNEAQ in the germline V gene (reference sequence). The CDR3 length is 16 residues. V was shortened by 1 base and J by 3 bases, with 16 bases between the two germline ends.

The rearrangement links TRBV11-1 to TRBJ2-7; 7 bases fit TRBD1. The junction had 8 bases not matched to a gene; V was cut back by 4 bases and J by 5 bases. This CDR3 region has 14 residues. Germline CDR1 and CDR2: SGHAT and FQDESV (reference sequence). Written as DNA, the CDR3 is TGTGCCAGCAGCTCCCCGAAGGGGGCCCACGAGCAGTACTTC. Translating it yields CASSSPKGAHEQYF.

The rearrangement uses TRBV7-2 and TRBJ2-7, with 8 nucleotides matching TRBD1. Germline lookup yields CDR1 SGHTA and CDR2 FQGNSA. V shed 5 bases, J shed 3 bases, and the junction held 6 bases outside the gene matches. The CDR3 covers 14 residues. Written as DNA, the CDR3 is TGTGCCAGCAGCCCCCAGGGGGCAAGCTACGAGCAGTACTTC. It is translated as CASSPQGASYEQYF.

The CDR3 DNA reads as TGCGCCAGCAGATCCGAGACAGGGAGTGGAAACACCATATATTTT. It encodes CASRSETGSGNTIYF. The chain uses TRBV5-1 and TRBJ1-3, with 7 bases aligning to TRBD1. CDR1 and CDR2 from the germline V gene are SGHRS and YFSETQ. V shed 5 bases and J 3 bases; nucleotides not matched to a gene: 8. CDR3 size: 15 residues.

This sequence joins TRBV2 and TRBJ1-1, with 7 bases fitting TRBD1. There are 13 residues in the CDR3. Trimming cost V 6 bases and J 1 base; bases outside gene matches: 2. CDR1 is SNHLY and CDR2 is FYNNEI in the germline V gene. CDR3: CASRNRGNTEAFF. The DNA of the CDR3 is TGTGCCAGCAGAAACAGGGGGAACACTGAAGCTTTCTTT. The variable domain in full, with the rest retrieved from reference TRBV2 and TRBJ1-1, is EPEVTQTPSHQVTQMGQEVILRCVPISNHLYFYWYRQILGQKVEFLVSFYNNEISEKSEIFDDQFSVERPDGSNFTLKIRSTKLEDSAMYFCASRNRGNTEAFFGQGTRLTVV.

The chain carries TRBV21-1 and TRBJ2-2; no DNA check was done on the table's D call, TRBD1. TRBV21-1 is given as a pseudogene. This CDR3 spans 19 amino acids. The CDR3 nucleotides read TGTGCCAGCAGCAAAGGCCGGGGGCCGACAGGGGTGGCCACCGGGGAGCTGTTTTTT. Its translation: CASSKGRGPTGVATGELFF.

This chain links TRBV6-5 with TRBJ1-2; perhaps TRBD1 as D (6 bases). The CDR3 runs to 14 residues. Per the germline V gene, CDR1 is MNHEY and CDR2 is SVGAGI. Trimming removed 8 bases from V and 3 bases from J, with 16 bases in between. CDR3 in DNA: TGTGCCAGCCAGGGGTGGGGCGCAGACTATGGCTACACCTTC. Its translation is CASQGWGADYGYTF.

The CDR3 DNA is TGTGCCAGCTCACCACCGGGACTAGCGGGAGGATGGACCGGGGAGCTGTTTTTT. It encodes CASSPPGLAGGWTGELFF. The chain uses TRBV18 and TRBJ2-2; 15 bases match TRBD2. This CDR3 has 18 amino acids. Germline CDR1 and CDR2: KGHSH and LQKENI. Trimming cost V 0 bases and J 5 bases; bases outside gene matches: 4.

J is TRBJ2-3 and V is TRBV9; TRBD2 aligns across 11 bases. This CDR3 region has 15 residues. Germline CDR1 SGDLS, CDR2 YYNGEE. After removal of 3 bases from V and 5 bases from J, the junction contained 5 bases not matched to a gene. The CDR3 protein is CASSASGRTQDTQYF. The CDR3 DNA sequence: TGTGCCAGCAGCGCTAGCGGGAGGACCCAAGATACGCAGTATTTT.

This chain uses TRBV28 with TRBJ2-7; 11 positions match TRBD2. The CDR3 sequence is 16 residues long. Germline CDR1 and CDR2: MDHEN and SYDVKM. CDR3 protein: CATKGASGRSSYEQYF. For the CDR3, the DNA is TGTGCTACAAAGGGAGCTAGCGGGAGGAGCTCCTACGAGCAGTACTTC.

V is TRBV19 and J is TRBJ2-1; 8 bases match TRBD2. There are 14 residues in the CDR3. J lost 3 bases, V lost 7 bases, and 5 bases had no gene match. Per germline, CDR1 LNHDA and CDR2 SQIVND (reference sequence). The CDR3 loop reads CASTRRGDYNEQFF. The CDR3, as DNA: TGTGCCAGTACTAGGCGGGGGGACTACAATGAGCAGTTCTTC.

The chain has TRBV10-3 and TRBJ1-2; 9 bases fit TRBD1. Germline CDR1 and CDR2: ENHRY and SYGVKD. This CDR3 comprises 14 residues. Trimming cost V 4 bases and J 6 bases; bases outside gene matches: 6. Here the CDR3 reads CAISVQGAINGYTF. The CDR3 DNA follows: TGTGCCATCAGTGTACAGGGGGCGATAAATGGCTACACCTTC.

The gene calls are TRBV12-1 and TRBJ2-3; TRBD1 is taken as the D call from the table, unchecked against the DNA. TRBV12-1 is designated a pseudogene. This CDR3 is built from 15 residues. Here the CDR3 DNA reads TGTGCCAGCAGCAAATCTAGGACAGGGCCAGATACGCAGTATTTT. It translates to CASSKSRTGPDTQYF.

The chain employs TRBV2 and TRBJ1-2; D may be TRBD1 (5 bases). Germline CDR1 SNHLY, CDR2 FYNNEI. This CDR3 region has 15 residues. V lost 2 bases and J lost 6, with 16 bases in between. The CDR3 DNA reads TGTGCCAGCAGTGAACGGAGTCAGGGCTTGGATGGCTACACCTTC. It yields the protein CASSERSQGLDGYTF.

V and J are TRBV10-1 and TRBJ2-5; D is unresolved. This CDR3 comprises 11 residues. Germline values: CDR1 WNHNN, CDR2 SYGVQD (reference sequence). V shed 9 bases and J shed 3 bases, with 8 bases lying between them. This CDR3 reads CARTNEETQYF. The CDR3, as DNA: TGCGCCAGGACAAACGAAGAGACCCAGTACTTC.

The V call is TRBV5-1, the J call TRBJ2-7, with TRBD2 matching 8 bases. V trimming: 1 base; J trimming: 3 bases; junction bases outside the gene matches: 6. The CDR3 covers 15 residues. Germline CDR1 SGHRS, CDR2 YFSETQ. The CDR3 here is CASSLMSGSRYEQYF. For the CDR3, the DNA is TGCGCCAGCAGCTTGATGAGCGGGAGTCGCTACGAGCAGTACTTC.